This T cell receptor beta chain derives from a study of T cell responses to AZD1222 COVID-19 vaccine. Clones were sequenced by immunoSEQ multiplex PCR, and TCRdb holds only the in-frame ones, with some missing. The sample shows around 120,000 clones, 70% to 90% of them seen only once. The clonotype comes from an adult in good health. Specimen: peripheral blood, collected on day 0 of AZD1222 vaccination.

CDR3 DNA: TGTGCCAGCACTTATCTCACGGGACGGTCGGGCACCGGGGAGCTGTTTTTT. Translating it yields CASTYLTGRSGTGELFF. V is TRBV5-6 and J is TRBJ2-2, with D perhaps matching TRBD1 or TRBD2 (5 bases each). There are 17 residues in the CDR3. Between the trimmed V and J ends, which lost 6 bases and 4 bases, there was a span of 22 bases. The germline V gene encodes CDR1 SGHDT and CDR2 YYEEEE.